This TCR beta chain was documented in a study of blood T cells in healthy people across ages. Study-wide points: Long-lived and aged donors differed, with more naive CD4+ cells and higher diversity in the long-lived. A roughly linear fall in TCR beta diversity per million T cells was seen with increasing age.

This clonotype was seen a few times. Its antigen is not identified. Germline CDR1 DFQATT, CDR2 SNEGSKA (reference sequence). Germline trimming cut 0 bases from V and 6 bases from J; bases unmatched to any gene: 6. This CDR3 is built from 14 residues. Primers used in a second PCR of roughly 7 to 11 cycles were a sample-barcoded 5' primer and a J-beta primer mix. TCRdb itself ran the 5' RACE reads through MiXCR, one entry per CDR3 protein. The table records 1.5 million to 2 million distinct CDR3 sequences, 25% to 30% of them present only once. The sequenced sample consisted of blood. The J gene is TRBJ1-2, the V gene TRBV20-1; 8 nucleotides align to TRBD1. The receptor comes from a woman in her twenties or thirties in good health. In DNA, the CDR3 is TGCAGTGCTAGAGATATACGACAGGGGCATGGCTACACCTTC. It is translated as CSARDIRQGHGYTF.